These 7 T cell receptor beta chains were all obtained from the same sample, sequenced in a study of T cell changes during pregnancy in multiple sclerosis. The data were produced by immunoSEQ multiplex PCR, yet TCRdb's version contains in-frame clones alone and is incomplete. The top ten clones hold roughly 0.95% of a sample with 98,000 or so clones, approximately 95% of them seen once. Sequences were derived from peripheral blood, sampled after pregnancy. These receptors all come from a female donor with multiple sclerosis, enrolled in a pregnancy study.

The chain recombines TRBV30 with TRBJ1-2, with 11 bases identical to TRBD1. J was trimmed by 4 bases and V by 5 bases; bases with no gene match: 3. Germline V gives CDR1 GTSNPN, CDR2 SVGIG (reference sequence). The CDR3 runs to 13 residues. CDR3 DNA: TGTGCCTGGTGGACAGGGGGCAGCTATGGCTACACCTTC. It is translated as CAWWTGGSYGYTF.

The chain joins TRBV7-4 to TRBJ1-5; 11 positions match TRBD1. The CDR3 is made up of 16 amino acids. Germline CDR1 is SGHVT and CDR2 is SQSDAQ. Here the CDR3 reads CVISKGQGVSNQPQHF. The CDR3, as DNA: TGTGTCATAAGCAAGGGACAGGGGGTTAGCAATCAGCCCCAGCATTTT. Together with reference TRBV7-4 and TRBJ1-5, the CDR3 gives the full variable domain: GAGVSQSPRYKVAKRGRDVALRCDSISGHVTLYWYRQTLGQGSEVLTYSQSDAQRDKSGRPSGRFSAERPERSVSTLKIQRTEQGDSAVYLCVISKGQGVSNQPQHFGDGTRLSIL.

This chain links TRBV5-5 with TRBJ2-1, with 12 bases that match TRBD2. Germline V gene lookup returns CDR1 SGHKS and CDR2 YYEKEE (reference sequence). Germline trimming cut 0 bases from V and 15 bases from J; bases unmatched to any gene: 7. The CDR3 contains 14 residues. The CDR3 nucleotides read TGTGCCAGCAGCTTGGGACTAGCGGGAGCCCCGGTGTTCTTC. This translates into CASSLGLAGAPVFF.

The CDR3, as DNA: TGTGCCAGTAGTACAGGTCCACAGGGGGATCGGGACACTGAAGCTTTCTTT. Translated: CASSTGPQGDRDTEAFF. V and J are TRBV19 and TRBJ1-1; 8 bases line up with TRBD1. V lost 4 bases and J lost 3; bases outside the gene matches: 13. Germline CDR1 is LNHDA and CDR2 is SQIVND (reference sequence). This CDR3 has 17 residues.

The V call is TRBV6-6, the J call TRBJ1-5; the match to TRBD1 covers 7 bases. The trim removed 5 bases at V and 3 bases at J, leaving 7 bases unmatched. The germline gives CDR1 MNHNY, CDR2 SVGAGI (reference sequence). The CDR3 length is 15 residues. CDR3 DNA sequence: TGTGCCAGCAGTCAGGGGGGACAGAACAATCAGCCCCAGCATTTT. This sequence encodes CASSQGGQNNQPQHF.

The chain couples TRBV29-1 to TRBJ1-2, with 7 nucleotides matching TRBD1. With V trimmed by 3 bases and J by 4 bases, 11 bases remained unmatched. The germline V gene encodes CDR1 SQVTM and CDR2 ANQGSEA. CDR3 length equals 15 residues. The CDR3 DNA sequence: TGCAGCGTTGATGGGGACAGCGTGGTGCGCTATGGCTACACCTTC. Amino acid sequence: CSVDGDSVVRYGYTF. The variable domain in full, completed from reference TRBV29-1 and TRBJ1-2, reads SAVISQKPSRDICQRGTSLTIQCQVDSQVTMMFWYRQQPGQSLTLIATANQGSEATYESGFVIDKFPISRPNLTFSTLTVSNMSPEDSSIYLCSVDGDSVVRYGYTFGSGTRLTVV.

The chain joins TRBV5-1 to TRBJ1-3; D not resolved. The CDR3 is 17 residues long. Germline CDR1 reads SGHRS; CDR2 reads YFSETQ. The V gene lost 2 bases and the J gene lost 4 bases, with 19 bases spanning the gap. The DNA of the CDR3 is TGCGCCAGCAGCTTTGTCGCCCCCGGGGATTCGGGAAACACCATATATTTT. Translation: CASSFVAPGDSGNTIYF. The variable domain in full, with the rest retrieved from reference TRBV5-1 and TRBJ1-3, is KAGVTQTPRYLIKTRGQQVTLSCSPISGHRSVSWYQQTPGQGLQFLFEYFSETQRNKGNFPGRFSGRQFSNSRSEMNVSTLELGDSALYLCASSFVAPGDSGNTIYFGEGSWLTVV.